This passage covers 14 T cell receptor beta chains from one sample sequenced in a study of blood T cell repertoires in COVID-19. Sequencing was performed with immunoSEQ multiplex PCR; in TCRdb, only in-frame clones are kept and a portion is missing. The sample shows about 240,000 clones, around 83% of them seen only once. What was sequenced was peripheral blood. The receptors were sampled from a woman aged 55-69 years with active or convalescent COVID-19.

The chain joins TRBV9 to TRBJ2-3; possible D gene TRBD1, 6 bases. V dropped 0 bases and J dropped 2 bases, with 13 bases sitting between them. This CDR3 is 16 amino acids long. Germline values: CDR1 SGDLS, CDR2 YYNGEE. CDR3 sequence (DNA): TGTGCCAGCAGCGTAGGCAGGGGCTTTAACACAGATACGCAGTATTTT. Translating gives CASSVGRGFNTDTQYF.

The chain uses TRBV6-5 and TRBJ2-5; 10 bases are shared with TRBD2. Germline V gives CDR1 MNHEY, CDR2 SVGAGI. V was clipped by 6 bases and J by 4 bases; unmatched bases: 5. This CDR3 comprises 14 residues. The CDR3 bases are TGTGCCAGCAGGGCTAGCGGGGGAGGAGAGACCCAGTACTTC. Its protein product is CASRASGGGETQYF.

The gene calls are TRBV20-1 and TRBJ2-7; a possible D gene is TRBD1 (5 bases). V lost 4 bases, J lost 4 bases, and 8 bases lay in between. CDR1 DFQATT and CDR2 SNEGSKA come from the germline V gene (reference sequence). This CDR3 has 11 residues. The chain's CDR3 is CSATTAYEQYF. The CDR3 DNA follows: TGCAGTGCTACGACAGCTTACGAGCAGTACTTC.

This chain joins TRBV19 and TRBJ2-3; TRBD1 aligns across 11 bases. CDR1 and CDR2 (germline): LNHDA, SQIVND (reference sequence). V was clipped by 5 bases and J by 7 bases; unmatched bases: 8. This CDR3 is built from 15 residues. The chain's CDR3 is CASSPGTGGSHTQYF. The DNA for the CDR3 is TGTGCCAGTAGTCCCGGGACAGGGGGGTCACATACGCAGTATTTT. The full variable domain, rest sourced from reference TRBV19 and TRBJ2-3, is DGGITQSPKYLFRKEGQNVTLSCEQNLNHDAMYWYRQDPGQGLRLIYYSQIVNDFQKGDIAEGYSVSREKKESFPLTVTSAQKNPTAFYLCASSPGTGGSHTQYFGPGTRLTVL.

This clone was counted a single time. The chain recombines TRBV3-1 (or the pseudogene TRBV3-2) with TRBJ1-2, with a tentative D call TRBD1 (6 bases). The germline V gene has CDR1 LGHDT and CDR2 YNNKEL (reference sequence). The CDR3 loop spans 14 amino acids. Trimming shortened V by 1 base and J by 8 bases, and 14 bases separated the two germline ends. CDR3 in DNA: TGTGCCAGCAGCCAAGCTTCGGACAGTAGCGGCTACACCTTC. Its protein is CASSQASDSSGYTF.

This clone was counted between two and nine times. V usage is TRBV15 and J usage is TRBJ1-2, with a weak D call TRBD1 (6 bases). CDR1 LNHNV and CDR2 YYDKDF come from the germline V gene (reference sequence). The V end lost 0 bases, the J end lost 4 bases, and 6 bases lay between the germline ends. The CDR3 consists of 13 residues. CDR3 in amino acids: CATSRDRGYGYTF. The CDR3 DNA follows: TGTGCCACCAGCAGAGACAGGGGCTATGGCTACACCTTC.

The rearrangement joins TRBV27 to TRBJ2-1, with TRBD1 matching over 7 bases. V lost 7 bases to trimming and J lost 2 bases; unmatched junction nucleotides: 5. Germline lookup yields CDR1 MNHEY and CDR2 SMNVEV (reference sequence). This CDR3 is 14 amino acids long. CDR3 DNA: TGTGCCAGCACCTTCCAGGGGGCCTACAATGAGCAGTTCTTC. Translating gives CASTFQGAYNEQFF.

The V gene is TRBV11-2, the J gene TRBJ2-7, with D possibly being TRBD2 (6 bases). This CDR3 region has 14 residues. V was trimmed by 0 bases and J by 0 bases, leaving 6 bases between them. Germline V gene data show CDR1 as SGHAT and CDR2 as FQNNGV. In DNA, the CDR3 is TGTGCCAGCAGCTTAGACGGGGGCTCCTACGAGCAGTACTTC. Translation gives CASSLDGGSYEQYF. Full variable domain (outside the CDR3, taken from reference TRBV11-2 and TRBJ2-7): EAGVAQSPRYKIIEKRQSVAFWCNPISGHATLYWYQQILGQGPKLLIQFQNNGVVDDSQLPKDRFSAERLKGVDSTLKIQPAKLEDSAVYLCASSLDGGSYEQYFGPGTRLTVT.

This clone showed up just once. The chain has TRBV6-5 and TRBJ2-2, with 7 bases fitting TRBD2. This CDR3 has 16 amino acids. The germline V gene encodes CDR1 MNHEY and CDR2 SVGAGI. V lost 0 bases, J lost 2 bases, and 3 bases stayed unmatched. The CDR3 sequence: CASSYSPGGNTGELFF. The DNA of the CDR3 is TGTGCCAGCAGTTACTCTCCGGGGGGTAACACCGGGGAGCTGTTTTTT.

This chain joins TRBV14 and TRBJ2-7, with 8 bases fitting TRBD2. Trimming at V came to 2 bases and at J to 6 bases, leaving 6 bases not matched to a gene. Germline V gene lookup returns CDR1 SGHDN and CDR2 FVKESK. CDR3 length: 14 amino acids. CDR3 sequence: CASSQSGGGIEQYF. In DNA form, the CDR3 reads TGTGCCAGCAGCCAATCCGGGGGGGGCATCGAGCAGTACTTC.

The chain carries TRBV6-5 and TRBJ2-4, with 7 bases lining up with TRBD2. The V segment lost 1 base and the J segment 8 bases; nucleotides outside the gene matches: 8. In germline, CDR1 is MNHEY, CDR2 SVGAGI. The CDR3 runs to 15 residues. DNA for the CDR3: TGTGCCAGCAGTTACTACGTAAGGGCGGGGGACATTCAGTACTTC. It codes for CASSYYVRAGDIQYF.

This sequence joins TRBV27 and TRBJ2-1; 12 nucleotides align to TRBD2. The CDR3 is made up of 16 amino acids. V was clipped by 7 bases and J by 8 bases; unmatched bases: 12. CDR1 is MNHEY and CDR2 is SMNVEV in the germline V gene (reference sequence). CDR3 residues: CASTYLLAGGPYEQFF. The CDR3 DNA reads TGTGCCAGCACTTACCTCCTAGCGGGGGGGCCCTATGAGCAGTTCTTC.

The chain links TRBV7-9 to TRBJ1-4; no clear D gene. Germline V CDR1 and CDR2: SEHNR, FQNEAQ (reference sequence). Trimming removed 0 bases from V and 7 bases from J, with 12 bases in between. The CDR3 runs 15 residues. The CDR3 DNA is TGTGCCAGCAGCTTAGCAGGTTTACCGGGTGAAAAACTGTTTTTT. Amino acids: CASSLAGLPGEKLFF.

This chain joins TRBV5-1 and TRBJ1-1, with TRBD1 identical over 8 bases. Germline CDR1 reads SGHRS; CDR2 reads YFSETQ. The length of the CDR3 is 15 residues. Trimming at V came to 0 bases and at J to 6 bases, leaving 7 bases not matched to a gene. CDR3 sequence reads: CASSLVIGTGPEAFF. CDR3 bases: TGCGCCAGCAGCTTGGTGATAGGGACAGGACCTGAAGCTTTCTTT. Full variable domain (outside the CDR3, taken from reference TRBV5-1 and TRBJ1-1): KAGVTQTPRYLIKTRGQQVTLSCSPISGHRSVSWYQQTPGQGLQFLFEYFSETQRNKGNFPGRFSGRQFSNSRSEMNVSTLELGDSALYLCASSLVIGTGPEAFFGQGTRLTVV.